The rows below give T cell receptor beta chains drawn from one sample of a study of molecular identifiers for immune sequencing clone quantification. TCRdb passed the PCR reads through MiXCR, listing each CDR3 protein once. The sample holds about 640,000 distinct CDR3 sequences; less than 20% are singletons and the top ten take roughly 0.83%. Sequenced material: naive CD8+ T cells from blood, with Jurkat cell RNA spiked in. The receptor source for this set is a human donor in good health. Some libraries in this study had Jurkat cell RNA spiked in. The CDR3 runs from the conserved cysteine through the conserved F or W. The D gene is left open where the match is weak. Only some rows state a clone size, as once, few, many or a class for expanded clones.

d_call	clone_size	v_call	j_call	cdr3_nt	cdr3_aa
TRBD1	-	TRBV7-9	TRBJ2-7	TGTGCCAGCAGCTCAAATGACAGGGCCACCTCCTACGAGCAGTACTTC	CASSSNDRATSYEQYF
-	many	TRBV10-3	TRBJ2-7	TGTGCCATCAGTGAAAGGCCTGCGGCGACCGGGTCCGAGCAGTACTTC	CAISERPAATGSEQYF
-	-	TRBV6-5	TRBJ2-2	TGTGCCAGCAGTTCTCAGAACACCGGGGTGCTGTTTTTT	CASSSQNTGVLFF
-	few	TRBV4-3	TRBJ2-3	TGCGCCAGCAGCCAAGGGAGGAGAGCCTCCCCCGATACGCAGTATTTT	CASSQGRRASPDTQYF
-	many	TRBV7-9	TRBJ1-1	TGTGCCAGCAGCTCCCCGGGCGACAGCACTGAAGCTTTCTTT	CASSSPGDSTEAFF
-	many	TRBV12-5	TRBJ2-3	TGTGCTAGTGGTTCCCCGGACAGCAACACAGATACGCAGTATTTT	CASGSPDSNTDTQYF
TRBD1	-	TRBV19	TRBJ1-2	TGTGCCAGTATGGGGTCATCAGGGACAGGGGGCGCGAATCGGGACTATGGCTACACCTTC	CASMGSSGTGGANRDYGYTF
-	many	TRBV4-1	TRBJ2-2	TGCGCCAGCAGCCAAAACAGGGTAACTCTGACCGGGGAGCTGTTTTTT	CASSQNRVTLTGELFF
TRBD1	many	TRBV6-1	TRBJ2-7	TGTGCCAGCAGTGAAGCGCTTCGGACAGGGGTAATTTCCTACGAGCAGTACTTC	CASSEALRTGVISYEQYF
-	many	TRBV7-9	TRBJ2-7	TGTGCCAGCACTCCGGAGGGGCACTCGAGCTCCTACGAGCAGTACTTC	CASTPEGHSSSYEQYF
TRBD2	few	TRBV7-3	TRBJ2-1	TGTGCCAGCAGCTTACTGGCGGGAGGATTCTACAATGAGCAGTTCTTC	CASSLLAGGFYNEQFF
TRBD1	many	TRBV12-3/TRBV12-4	TRBJ1-4	TGTGCCAGCAGTCCCTCCACCGGGACAGGGTACGAAAAACTGTTTTTT	CASSPSTGTGYEKLFF
TRBD2	-	TRBV19	TRBJ2-7	TGTGCCAGTAGTATAGGTAGCGGGAGGGCCCTCGAGCAGTACTTC	CASSIGSGRALEQYF
-	few	TRBV7-9	TRBJ2-5	TGTGCCAGCAGCCCTGCCAGGGTAGATGAGACCCAGTACTTC	CASSPARVDETQYF
-	-	TRBV28	TRBJ1-1	TGTGCCAGCAGTTTTAGGGGACCGGAAGCTTTCTTT	CASSFRGPEAFF
-	-	TRBV12-3/TRBV12-4	TRBJ2-5	TGTGCCAGCAGTCCTACAGGAACTACCCTACAAGAGACCCAGTACTTC	CASSPTGTTLQETQYF
TRBD1	-	TRBV2	TRBJ2-7	TGTGCCAGCAGTGTTGGGGACAGGAACCCCTACGAGCAGTACTTC	CASSVGDRNPYEQYF
-	many	TRBV7-9	TRBJ1-1	TGTGCCAGCAGCTGGCCCCCCGGTAGGCAGCAAAGCACTGAAGCTTTCTTT	CASSWPPGRQQSTEAFF
-	-	TRBV4-3	TRBJ2-1	TGCGCCAGCAGCCAAGATTTTTGGGGACCCTACCAAAATGAGCAGTTCTTC	CASSQDFWGPYQNEQFF
TRBD2	many	TRBV7-9	TRBJ2-1	TGTGCCAGCAGCTCGGGACTAGCGGGACCCCTCCCTTACAATGAGCAGTTCTTC	CASSSGLAGPLPYNEQFF
TRBD1	many	TRBV30	TRBJ2-5	TGTGCCTGGAGACGGGACAGCCAAGAGACCCAGTACTTC	CAWRRDSQETQYF
-	many	TRBV7-9	TRBJ2-2	TGTGCCAGCAGCACCGGACATAAGAACACCGGGGAGCTGTTTTTT	CASSTGHKNTGELFF
-	many	TRBV2	TRBJ2-7	TGTGCCAGCTCTGAAGATGGCGGGCACCCCGGCGGTGGGTACGAGCAGTACTTC	CASSEDGGHPGGGYEQYF
-	-	TRBV23-1	TRBJ2-7	TGCGCTCACCGCAGAGGCGAGCAGTACTTC	CAHRRGEQYF
-	once	TRBV27	TRBJ2-7	TGTGCCAGCACCTCCTCGCCTGGGACCTACGAGCAGTACTTC	CASTSSPGTYEQYF
-	few	TRBV27	TRBJ1-2	TGTGCCAGCAGAGACATCGCTCAGAACTATGGCTACACCTTC	CASRDIAQNYGYTF
-	many	TRBV30	TRBJ1-2	TGTGCCTGGAGTGCCACCCCGGGGAGTGGGTATGGCTACACCTTC	CAWSATPGSGYGYTF
-	many	TRBV19	TRBJ1-1	TGTGCCAGTAGTATATTGGCGTTTGGGACCAACACTGAAGCTTTCTTT	CASSILAFGTNTEAFF
TRBD1	many	TRBV11-2	TRBJ2-3	TGTGCCAGCGGACAAGGGACAGCCAGCACAGATACGCAGTATTTT	CASGQGTASTDTQYF
-	many	TRBV27	TRBJ2-1	TGTGCCAGCAGTCCCGGGGCAGCCTACAATGAGCAGTTCTTC	CASSPGAAYNEQFF
TRBD2	many	TRBV4-2	TRBJ2-7	TGTGCCAGCAGCCTCCAGCGGGAGGGTCCCTACGAGCAGTACTTC	CASSLQREGPYEQYF
TRBD1	many	TRBV28	TRBJ1-5	TGTGCCAGCGCCTGGACAGGGACGGGTCAGCCCCAGCATTTT	CASAWTGTGQPQHF
-	many	TRBV6-5	TRBJ2-3	TGTGCCAGCAGTTACCCCGACAGGTTATGCACACACAGCACAGATACGCAGTATTTT	CASSYPDRLCTHSTDTQYF
-	many	TRBV19	TRBJ1-2	TGTGCCAGTAGTATCGCCCTAAATGGCTACACCTTC	CASSIALNGYTF